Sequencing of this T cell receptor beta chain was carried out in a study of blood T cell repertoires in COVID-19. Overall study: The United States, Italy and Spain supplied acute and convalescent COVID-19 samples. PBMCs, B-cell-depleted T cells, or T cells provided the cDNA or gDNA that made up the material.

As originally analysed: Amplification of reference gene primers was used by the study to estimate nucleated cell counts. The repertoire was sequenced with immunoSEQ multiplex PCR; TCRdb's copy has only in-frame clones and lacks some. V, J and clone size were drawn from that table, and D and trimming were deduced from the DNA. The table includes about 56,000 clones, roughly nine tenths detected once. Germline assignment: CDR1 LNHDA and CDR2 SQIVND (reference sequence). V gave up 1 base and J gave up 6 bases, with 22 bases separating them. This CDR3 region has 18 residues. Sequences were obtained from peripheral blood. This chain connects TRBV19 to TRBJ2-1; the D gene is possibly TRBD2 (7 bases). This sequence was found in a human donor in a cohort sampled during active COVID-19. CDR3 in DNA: TGTGCCAGTAGTATAGTATCTAGGGGGGGCGCAGGGCTCAATGAGCAGTTCTTC. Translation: CASSIVSRGGAGLNEQFF.